Below are 10 T cell receptor beta chains sequenced from a single sample in a study of graft-versus-host responses after intestinal transplantation. Clones were sequenced by immunoSEQ multiplex PCR, and TCRdb holds only the in-frame ones, with some missing. The sample has 20,000 to 30,000 clones; 85% to 95% are singletons. The sequencing used PBMCs, collected approximately 38 days after intestinal transplant. The receptors stem from a human patient who received an intestinal transplant, so some T cells may come from the graft donor.

The chain carries TRBV15 and TRBJ2-6; 10 bases are a match to TRBD2. With V trimmed by 1 base and J by 0 bases, 0 bases remained unmatched. CDR1 is LNHNV and CDR2 is YYDKDF in the germline V gene (reference sequence). This CDR3 has 17 residues. The CDR3 DNA is TGTGCCACCAGCAGAGGACTAGCGGGCTCTGGGGCCAACGTCCTGACTTTC. Translating gives CATSRGLAGSGANVLTF.

This clone has a single count. The chain recombines TRBV19 with TRBJ2-5; possible D gene TRBD2, 5 bases. The J call is doubtful: the DNA matches TRBJ2-7 better. This CDR3 contains 15 residues. The germline V gene has CDR1 LNHDA and CDR2 SQIVND (reference sequence). DNA for the CDR3: TGTGCCAGTAGTATCCAACCCGGAGGATCCTACGAGCAGTACTTC. Its translation: CASSIQPGGSYEQYF.

This chain joins TRBV7-9 and TRBJ2-7; D is unclear. Per germline, CDR1 SEHNR and CDR2 FQNEAQ (reference sequence). The CDR3 consists of 12 residues. V lost 7 bases to trimming and J lost 3 bases, with 10 bases between them. The CDR3 loop is CASTPSNYEQYF. CDR3 in DNA: TGTGCCAGCACCCCGTCGAACTACGAGCAGTACTTC.

The chain links TRBV6-1 to TRBJ2-7; 12 bases align to TRBD2. CDR1 and CDR2 from the germline V gene are MNHNS and SASEGT. The CDR3 has 17 amino acids. The J segment lost 4 bases and the V segment lost 3 bases, leaving 10 bases of the junction unmatched. The CDR3 reads CASSDLGGTSGLYEQYF. For the CDR3, the DNA is TGTGCCAGCAGTGATTTAGGGGGGACTAGCGGGTTGTACGAGCAGTACTTC.

In nucleotides, the CDR3 is TGCGCCAGCAGCCTACGTCTCGGATACTCTCCAGCCTACGAGCAGTACTTC. It codes for CASSLRLGYSPAYEQYF. V gene TRBV5-1 combines with J gene TRBJ2-7; no reliable D call. Germline V lookup: CDR1 SGHRS, CDR2 YFSETQ. There are 17 residues in the CDR3. Trimming removed 4 bases at V and 2 bases at J, with 22 bases between.

V usage is TRBV7-3 and J usage is TRBJ2-1, with D unresolved. The V end lost 0 bases, the J end lost 8 bases, and 8 bases lay between the germline ends. This CDR3 comprises 13 residues. Germline assignment: CDR1 SGHTA and CDR2 FQGTGA. CDR3 sequence: CASSLTGRDEQFF. DNA for the CDR3: TGTGCCAGCAGCTTAACGGGTAGGGATGAGCAGTTCTTC.

The rearrangement joins TRBV27 to TRBJ2-7, with TRBD2 matching over 12 bases. The CDR3 loop spans 19 amino acids. Germline V gene sequence: CDR1 MNHEY, CDR2 SMNVEV (reference sequence). The junction had 19 bases not matched to a gene; V was cut back by 4 bases and J by 6 bases. The CDR3 here is CASSYRRASGRVDPCEQYF. The CDR3 DNA follows: TGTGCCAGCAGTTATAGGAGGGCTAGCGGGAGGGTGGATCCCTGCGAGCAGTACTTC.

This clone was observed once. The chain couples TRBV7-2 to TRBJ2-5; D perhaps matches TRBD1 (5 bases). The germline V gene has CDR1 SGHTA and CDR2 FQGNSA. Trimming took 6 bases from V and 2 from J, leaving 13 bases between them. The CDR3 covers 14 residues. The CDR3 sequence: CASSPYSGQETQYF. CDR3 nucleotides: TGTGCCAGCAGTCCTTACTCAGGGCAAGAGACCCAGTACTTC.

In its sample, this clone was seen a few times. The CDR3 nucleotides are TGTGCCAGTAGCCTCGTAGACTCGGCAGATACGCAGTATTTT. Protein sequence: CASSLVDSADTQYF. This chain joins TRBV19 and TRBJ2-3; no firm D call. CDR3 length equals 14 residues. The germline V and J ends were trimmed by 6 bases and 4 bases, with 14 bases remaining between them. Germline V gives CDR1 LNHDA, CDR2 SQIVND (reference sequence).

The chain combines TRBV28 with TRBJ2-1, with unresolved D. CDR1 is MDHEN, CDR2 SYDVKM, per germline. The CDR3 is 12 amino acids. The V end lost 5 bases, the J end lost 7 bases, and 9 bases lay between the germline ends. The CDR3 reads CASSLNLNEQFF. The CDR3 DNA follows: TGTGCCAGCAGTCTTAACCTGAATGAGCAGTTCTTC.